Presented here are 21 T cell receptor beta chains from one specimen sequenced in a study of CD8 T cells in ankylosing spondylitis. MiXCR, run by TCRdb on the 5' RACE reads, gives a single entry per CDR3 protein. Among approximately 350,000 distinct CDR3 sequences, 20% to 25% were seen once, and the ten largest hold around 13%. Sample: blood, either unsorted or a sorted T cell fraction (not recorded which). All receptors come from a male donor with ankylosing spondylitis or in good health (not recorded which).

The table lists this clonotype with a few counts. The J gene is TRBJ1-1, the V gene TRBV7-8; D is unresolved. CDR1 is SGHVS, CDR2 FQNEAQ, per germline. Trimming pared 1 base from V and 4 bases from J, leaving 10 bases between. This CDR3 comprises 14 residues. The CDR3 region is CASSLGGRGTEAFF. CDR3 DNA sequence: TGTGCCAGCAGCTTAGGAGGGAGAGGCACTGAAGCTTTCTTT.

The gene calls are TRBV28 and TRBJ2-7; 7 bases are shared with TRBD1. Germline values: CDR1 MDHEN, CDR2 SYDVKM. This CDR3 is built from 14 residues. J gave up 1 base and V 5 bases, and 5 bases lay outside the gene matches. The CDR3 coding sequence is TGTGCCAGCAGTCACACGGACAGGTCCTACGAGCAGTACTTC. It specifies CASSHTDRSYEQYF.

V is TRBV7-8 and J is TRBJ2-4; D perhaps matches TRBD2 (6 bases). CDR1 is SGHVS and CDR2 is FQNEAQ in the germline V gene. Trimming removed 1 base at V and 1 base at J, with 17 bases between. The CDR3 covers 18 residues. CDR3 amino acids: CASSLEGLESLAKNIQYF. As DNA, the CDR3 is TGTGCCAGCAGCTTAGAGGGACTCGAGTCGTTGGCCAAAAACATTCAGTACTTC.

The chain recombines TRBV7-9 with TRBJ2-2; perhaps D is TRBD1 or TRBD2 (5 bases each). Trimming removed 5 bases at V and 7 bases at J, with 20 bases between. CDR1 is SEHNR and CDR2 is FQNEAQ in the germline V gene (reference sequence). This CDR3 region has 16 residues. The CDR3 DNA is TGTGCCAGCAGCCAAAGCCGGGACGGTGGACACGGGGAGCTGTTTTTT. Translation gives CASSQSRDGGHGELFF.

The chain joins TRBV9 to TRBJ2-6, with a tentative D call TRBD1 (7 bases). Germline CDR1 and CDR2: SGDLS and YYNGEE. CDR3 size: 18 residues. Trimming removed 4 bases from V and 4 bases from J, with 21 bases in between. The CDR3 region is CASSLQGSPRGGANVLTF. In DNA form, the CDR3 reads TGTGCCAGCAGCCTACAGGGGTCTCCCCGGGGGGGGGCCAACGTCCTGACTTTC.

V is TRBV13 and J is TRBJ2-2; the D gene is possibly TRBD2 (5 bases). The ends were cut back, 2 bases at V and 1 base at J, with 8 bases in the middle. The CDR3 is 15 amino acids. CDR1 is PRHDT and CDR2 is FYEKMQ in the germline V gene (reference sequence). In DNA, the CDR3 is TGTGCCAGCAGCTTACTAGCCAGGAACACCGGGGAGCTGTTTTTT. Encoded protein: CASSLLARNTGELFF.

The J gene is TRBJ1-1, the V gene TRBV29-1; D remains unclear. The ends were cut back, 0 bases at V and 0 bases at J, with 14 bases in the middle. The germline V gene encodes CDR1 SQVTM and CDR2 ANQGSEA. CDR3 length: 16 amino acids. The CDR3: CSVEDSGETVNTEAFF. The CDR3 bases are TGCAGCGTTGAAGACAGCGGGGAAACGGTGAACACTGAAGCTTTCTTT.

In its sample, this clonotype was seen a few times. In DNA form, the CDR3 reads TGTGCCAGCAGCTCTGGGTACAGGGGGTCGCAGGGGTACAATGAGCAGTTCTTC. This translates into CASSSGYRGSQGYNEQFF. The chain carries TRBV13 and TRBJ2-1, with 8 bases fitting TRBD1. Germline CDR1 and CDR2: PRHDT and FYEKMQ (reference sequence). CDR3 size: 18 residues. The trim removed 4 bases at V and 4 bases at J, leaving 15 bases unmatched.

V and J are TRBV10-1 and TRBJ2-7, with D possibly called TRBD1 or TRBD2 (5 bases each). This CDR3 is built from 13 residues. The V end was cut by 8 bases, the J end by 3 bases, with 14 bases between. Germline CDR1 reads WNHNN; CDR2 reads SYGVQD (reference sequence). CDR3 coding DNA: TGCGCCAGCCGGGGCAGCGGAGTCTACGAGCAGTACTTC. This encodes CASRGSGVYEQYF.

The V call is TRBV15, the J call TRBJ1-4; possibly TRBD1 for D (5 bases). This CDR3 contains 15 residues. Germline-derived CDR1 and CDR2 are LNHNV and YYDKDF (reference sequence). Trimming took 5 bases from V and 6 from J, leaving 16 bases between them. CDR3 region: CATSRGGRVDEKLFF. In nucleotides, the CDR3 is TGTGCCACCAGCCGGGGCGGAAGGGTGGATGAAAAACTGTTTTTT.

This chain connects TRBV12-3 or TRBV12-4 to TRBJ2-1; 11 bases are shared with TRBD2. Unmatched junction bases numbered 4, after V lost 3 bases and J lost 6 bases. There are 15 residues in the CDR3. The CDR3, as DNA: TGTGCCAGCAGTTTCCCTAGCGGGGGGTCCAATGAGCAGTTCTTC. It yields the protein CASSFPSGGSNEQFF.

CDR3 nucleotides: TGTGCCACCAGCCAGGACAAAGCCCAAGAGACCCAGTACTTC. Translation: CATSQDKAQETQYF. This sequence joins TRBV15 and TRBJ2-5; TRBD1 is a possible D gene (5 bases). CDR1 is LNHNV and CDR2 is YYDKDF in the germline V gene (reference sequence). The CDR3 runs to 14 residues. V was trimmed by 5 bases and J by 1 base, leaving 11 bases between them. Using reference TRBV15 and TRBJ2-5 for the parts outside the CDR3, the full variable domain is DAMVIQNPRYQVTQFGKPVTLSCSQTLNHNVMYWYQQKSSQAPKLLFHYYDKDFNNEADTPDNFQSRRPNTSFCFLDIRSPGLGDTAMYLCATSQDKAQETQYFGPGTRLLVL.

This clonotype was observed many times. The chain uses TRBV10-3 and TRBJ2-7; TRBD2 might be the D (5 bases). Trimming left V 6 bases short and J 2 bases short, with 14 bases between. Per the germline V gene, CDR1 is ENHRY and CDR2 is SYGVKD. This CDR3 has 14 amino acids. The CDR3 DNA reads TGTGCCATCAGCAACGAGGGATTTACCTACGAGCAGTACTTC. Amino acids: CAISNEGFTYEQYF.

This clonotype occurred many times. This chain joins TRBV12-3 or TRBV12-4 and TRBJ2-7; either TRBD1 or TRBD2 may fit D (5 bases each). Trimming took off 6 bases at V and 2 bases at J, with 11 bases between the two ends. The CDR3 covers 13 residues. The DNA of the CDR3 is TGTGCCAGCAGGGGAGACAGTACCTACGAGCAGTACTTC. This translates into CASRGDSTYEQYF.

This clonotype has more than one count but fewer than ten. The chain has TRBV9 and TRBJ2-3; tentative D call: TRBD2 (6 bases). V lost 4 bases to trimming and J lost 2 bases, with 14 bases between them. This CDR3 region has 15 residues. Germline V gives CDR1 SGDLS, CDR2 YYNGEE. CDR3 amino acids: CASSPYSGDTDTQYF. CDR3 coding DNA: TGTGCCAGCAGCCCTTATTCGGGAGACACAGATACGCAGTATTTT.

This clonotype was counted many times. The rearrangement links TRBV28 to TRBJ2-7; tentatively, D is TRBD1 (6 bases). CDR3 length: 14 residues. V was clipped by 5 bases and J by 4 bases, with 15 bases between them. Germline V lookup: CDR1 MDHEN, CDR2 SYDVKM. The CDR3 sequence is CASSVQGRRYEQYF. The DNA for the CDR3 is TGTGCCAGCAGTGTACAGGGTAGAAGGTACGAGCAGTACTTC.

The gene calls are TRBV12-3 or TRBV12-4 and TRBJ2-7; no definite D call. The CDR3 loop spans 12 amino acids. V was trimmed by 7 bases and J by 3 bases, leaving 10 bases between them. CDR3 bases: TGTGCCAGCAAGGGCACCAACTACGAGCAGTACTTC. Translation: CASKGTNYEQYF.

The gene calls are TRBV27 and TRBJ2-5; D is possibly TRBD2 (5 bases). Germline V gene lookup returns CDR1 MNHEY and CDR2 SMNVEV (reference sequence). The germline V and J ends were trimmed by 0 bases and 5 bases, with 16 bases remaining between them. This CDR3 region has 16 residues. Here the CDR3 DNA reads TGTGCCAGCAGTTTATCTTTCGTGGGGAGTTCGGAGACCCAGTACTTC. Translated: CASSLSFVGSSETQYF.

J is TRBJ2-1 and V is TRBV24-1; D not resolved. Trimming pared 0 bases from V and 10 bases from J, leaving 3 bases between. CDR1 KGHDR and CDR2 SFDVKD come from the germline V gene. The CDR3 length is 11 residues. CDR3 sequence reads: CATSDLTEQFF. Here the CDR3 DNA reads TGTGCCACCAGTGATTTGACAGAGCAGTTCTTC.

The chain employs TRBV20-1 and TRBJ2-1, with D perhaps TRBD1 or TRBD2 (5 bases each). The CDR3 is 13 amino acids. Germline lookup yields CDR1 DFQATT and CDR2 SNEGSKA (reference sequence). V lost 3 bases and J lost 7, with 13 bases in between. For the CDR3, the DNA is TGCAGTGCTAGTTGGGACGACCCAAATGAGCAGTTCTTC. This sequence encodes CSASWDDPNEQFF.

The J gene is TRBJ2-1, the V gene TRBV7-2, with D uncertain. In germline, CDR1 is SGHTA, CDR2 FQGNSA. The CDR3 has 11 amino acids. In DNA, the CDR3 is TGTATGGCGCAGGTCTACAATGAGCAGTTCTTC. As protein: CMAQVYNEQFF.